The 23 T cell receptor beta chains reported below all come from one sample, sequenced in a study of blood T cell repertoires in COVID-19. Produced via immunoSEQ multiplex PCR; TCRdb's table is partial and in-frame only. The data show about 210,000 clones, about nine tenths seen once. Sequenced sample: PBMCs or T cells enriched from blood (not recorded which). These TCRs come from a man aged 18 to 35 with acute COVID-19.

The chain links TRBV14 to TRBJ1-4; D gene unclear. CDR1 and CDR2 from the germline V gene are SGHDN and FVKESK. This CDR3 region has 12 residues. V lost 0 bases to trimming and J lost 15 bases, with 11 bases between them. The CDR3 sequence is CASSQDRLSVFF. CDR3 nucleotides: TGTGCCAGCAGCCAAGATAGGTTAAGCGTGTTTTTT.

The table lists this clone with a few counts. The chain links TRBV27 to TRBJ2-7; TRBD1 aligns across 11 bases. Germline CDR1 is MNHEY and CDR2 is SMNVEV (reference sequence). V shed 5 bases, J shed 4 bases, and the junction held 7 bases outside the gene matches. The CDR3 contains 15 residues. CDR3 loop: CASSLRRDRGYEQYF. DNA for the CDR3: TGTGCCAGCAGTCTTCGCCGGGACAGGGGGTACGAGCAGTACTTC.

This chain uses TRBV9 with TRBJ1-2; no reliable D call. Germline V lookup: CDR1 SGDLS, CDR2 YYNGEE. Trimming stripped 4 bases from V and 6 bases from J, with 4 bases between. CDR3 length equals 10 residues. The CDR3 region has the DNA TGTGCCAGCAGCCCTAATGGCTACACCTTC. Amino acid sequence: CASSPNGYTF.

J is TRBJ2-7 and V is TRBV9, with 13 positions matching TRBD2. CDR1 SGDLS and CDR2 YYNGEE come from the germline V gene. The length of the CDR3 is 14 residues. Trimming removed 4 bases from V and 12 bases from J; junction bases left unmatched: 10. CDR3 in DNA: TGTGCCAGCAGCCGAAAACTAGCGGGAGGGCCTCTGTACTTC. Residues: CASSRKLAGGPLYF.

This rearrangement joins TRBV7-3 to TRBJ2-3; the match to TRBD2 covers 7 bases. V trimming: 2 bases; J trimming: 5 bases; junction bases outside the gene matches: 4. CDR3 length equals 14 residues. Germline lookup yields CDR1 SGHTA and CDR2 FQGTGA. CDR3 nucleotides: TGTGCCAGCAGCTTAGCGGGAGCGGAAGATACGCAGTATTTT. It encodes CASSLAGAEDTQYF.

This clone occurred once. The CDR3 loop reads CASSSRHSNYGYTF. CDR3 in DNA: TGTGCCAGCAGCTCGAGACACTCCAACTATGGCTACACCTTC. The V and J genes are TRBV7-2 and TRBJ1-2; D is undetermined. The CDR3 is made up of 14 amino acids. CDR1 is SGHTA, CDR2 FQGNSA, per germline. Trimming stripped 4 bases from V and 2 bases from J, with 11 bases between. The whole variable domain, filled in from reference TRBV7-2 and TRBJ1-2, reads GAGVSQSPSNKVTEKGKDVELRCDPISGHTALYWYRQSLGQGLEFLIYFQGNSAPDKSGLPSDRFSAERTGGSVSTLTIQRTQQEDSAVYLCASSSRHSNYGYTFGSGTRLTVV.

V and J are TRBV6-5 and TRBJ1-5, with D unresolved. Per germline, CDR1 MNHEY and CDR2 SVGAGI. The V end lost 4 bases, the J end lost 0 bases, and 4 bases lay between the germline ends. The CDR3 sequence is 13 residues long. The CDR3 nucleotides are TGTGCCAGCAGTTCGTATAGCAATCAGCCCCAGCATTTT. This gives the protein CASSSYSNQPQHF.

The gene calls are TRBV5-8 and TRBJ2-3; 11 bases fit TRBD2. The CDR3 totals 15 residues. The J segment lost 2 bases and the V segment lost 4 bases, leaving 3 bases of the junction unmatched. Germline values: CDR1 SGHTS, CDR2 YDEGEE. The CDR3 spells CASSPGLAVTDTQYF. DNA for the CDR3: TGTGCCAGCAGCCCGGGACTAGCGGTCACAGATACGCAGTATTTT. Filled out from reference TRBV5-8 and TRBJ2-3, the complete variable domain reads EAGVTQSPTHLIKTRGQQATLRCSPISGHTSVYWYQQALGLGLQFLLWYDEGEERNRGNFPPRFSGRQFPNYSSELNVNALELEDSALYLCASSPGLAVTDTQYFGPGTRLTVL.

DNA for the CDR3: TGTGCTAGTGCCTATGGGGGGAGCAATCAGCCCCAGCATTTT. This sequence encodes CASAYGGSNQPQHF. The genes are TRBV12-5 and TRBJ1-5, with a possible D match to TRBD1 (5 bases). The CDR3 extends over 14 amino acids. The germline V gene has CDR1 LGHNT and CDR2 FRNRAP. Trimming left V 7 bases short and J 1 base short, with 11 bases between.

The chain employs TRBV2 and TRBJ2-1, with 13 bases fitting TRBD2. V was pared by 5 bases and J by 8 bases, with 9 bases of the junction left unmatched. The CDR3 sequence is 16 residues long. The germline V gene has CDR1 SNHLY and CDR2 FYNNEI. CDR3 sequence: CASSTTSGRSVDEQFF. The CDR3 nucleotides are TGTGCCAGCAGTACGACTAGCGGGAGGTCTGTAGATGAGCAGTTCTTC. Full variable domain (outside the CDR3, taken from reference TRBV2 and TRBJ2-1): EPEVTQTPSHQVTQMGQEVILRCVPISNHLYFYWYRQILGQKVEFLVSFYNNEISEKSEIFDDQFSVERPDGSNFTLKIRSTKLEDSAMYFCASSTTSGRSVDEQFFGPGTRLTVL.

The chain carries TRBV28 and TRBJ2-1; TRBD2 matches 10 bases. Germline loops: CDR1 MDHEN, CDR2 SYDVKM. CDR3 length: 15 amino acids. Germline trimming cut 6 bases from V and 7 bases from J; bases unmatched to any gene: 9. The CDR3 spells CASSSSGRFGNEQFF. CDR3 nucleotides: TGTGCCAGCAGCTCTAGCGGGAGATTTGGAAATGAGCAGTTCTTC.

J is TRBJ1-1 and V is TRBV13, with D maybe TRBD1 (6 bases). Germline V gene data show CDR1 as PRHDT and CDR2 as FYEKMQ (reference sequence). V was shortened by 4 bases and J by 4 bases, with 10 bases between the two germline ends. The CDR3 has 13 amino acids. The CDR3 nucleotides are TGTGCCAGCAGCTCAACGACAGGCACTGAAGCTTTCTTT. Its translation is CASSSTTGTEAFF.

The V gene is TRBV6-5, the J gene TRBJ2-5, with a weak D call TRBD1 (5 bases). CDR1 is MNHEY, CDR2 SVGAGI, per germline. The V end was cut by 8 bases, the J end by 4 bases, with 14 bases between. The CDR3 is 13 amino acids. CDR3 sequence (DNA): TGTGCCAGCTCTACAGGCTTTGGAGAGACCCAGTACTTC. This translates into CASSTGFGETQYF.

The V and J genes are TRBV6-1 and TRBJ2-1; D gene unclear. Trimming cost V 3 bases and J 8 bases, with 8 bases left between them. CDR1 is MNHNS and CDR2 is SASEGT in the germline V gene. The CDR3 length is 12 residues. The CDR3 loop reads CASSEKGDEQFF. In nucleotides, the CDR3 is TGTGCCAGCAGTGAGAAAGGAGATGAGCAGTTCTTC.

The J gene is TRBJ2-7, the V gene TRBV30, with no clear D. The CDR3 consists of 15 residues. V was pared by 0 bases and J by 0 bases, with 12 bases between. Germline V CDR1 and CDR2: GTSNPN, SVGIG (reference sequence). CDR3 nucleotide sequence: TGTGCCTGGAGTGTACACCACCAGTACTCCTACGAGCAGTACTTC. Its protein product is CAWSVHHQYSYEQYF.

The chain joins TRBV11-3 to TRBJ2-1; tentative D call: TRBD2 (5 bases). Germline CDR1 SGHNT, CDR2 YENEEA. This CDR3 has 14 amino acids. V shed 3 bases and J shed 8 bases, with 14 bases lying between them. The CDR3 reads CASSLGAVSHEQFF. CDR3 bases: TGTGCCAGCAGCTTGGGAGCGGTCTCGCATGAGCAGTTCTTC.

This chain uses TRBV3-1 (or the pseudogene TRBV3-2) with TRBJ2-3; no definite D call. Looked up from germline, CDR1 is LGHDT and CDR2 is YNNKEL (reference sequence). V was shortened by 3 bases and J by 3 bases, with 7 bases between the two germline ends. The CDR3 is made up of 13 amino acids. The CDR3 DNA sequence: TGTGCCAGCAGCCACTCAGAAACAGATACGCAGTATTTT. Its protein is CASSHSETDTQYF.

J is TRBJ2-3 and V is TRBV28; 9 nucleotides agree with TRBD2. The CDR3 loop spans 15 amino acids. Germline lookup yields CDR1 MDHEN and CDR2 SYDVKM. After removal of 3 bases from V and 3 bases from J, the junction contained 4 bases not matched to a gene. CDR3 DNA: TGTGCCAGCAGTTTTGGAGCGGGGGGAACAGATACGCAGTATTTT. Its translation: CASSFGAGGTDTQYF.

The V call is TRBV20-1, the J call TRBJ2-5; D is unresolved. The CDR3 length is 13 residues. Trimming removed 3 bases at V and 2 bases at J, with 10 bases between. Per germline, CDR1 DFQATT and CDR2 SNEGSKA (reference sequence). DNA for the CDR3: TGCAGTGCTAGTTGGGCTCGTCAAGAGACCCAGTACTTC. It translates to CSASWARQETQYF.

The sample holds one count of this clone. The chain links TRBV18 to TRBJ2-7, with 10 bases fitting TRBD1. V shed 0 bases, J shed 1 base, and the junction held 6 bases outside the gene matches. Per the germline V gene, CDR1 is KGHSH and CDR2 is LQKENI. CDR3 size: 17 residues. CDR3 loop: CASSPPVGQGGSYEQYF. The DNA of the CDR3 is TGTGCCAGCTCACCACCTGTAGGACAGGGGGGTTCCTACGAGCAGTACTTC.

V usage is TRBV11-2 and J usage is TRBJ2-7; 7 positions agree with TRBD2. After removal of 7 bases from V and 5 bases from J, the junction contained 11 bases not matched to a gene. There are 14 residues in the CDR3. The V gene's germline CDR1 is SGHAT and CDR2 FQNNGV. The DNA of the CDR3 is TGTGCCAGCACCCCAGGACTAGTAGTAGACGAGCAGTACTTC. Encoded protein: CASTPGLVVDEQYF.

The V gene is TRBV6-6, the J gene TRBJ2-5, with a tentative D call TRBD1 (7 bases). The germline gives CDR1 MNHNY, CDR2 SVGAGI (reference sequence). The CDR3 loop spans 13 amino acids. Trimming removed 6 bases from V and 4 bases from J, with 12 bases in between. CDR3 in amino acids: CASSQGGSETQYF. DNA of the CDR3: TGTGCCAGCAGCCAGGGGGGATCAGAGACCCAGTACTTC.

J is TRBJ1-1 and V is TRBV29-1; no clear D gene. The V and J ends lost 6 bases and 8 bases respectively, with 16 bases between them. Germline CDR1 is SQVTM and CDR2 is ANQGSEA. This CDR3 comprises 12 residues. Here the CDR3 reads CSVRVFPSEAFF. CDR3 DNA sequence: TGCAGCGTGCGGGTCTTCCCTTCGGAAGCTTTCTTT.